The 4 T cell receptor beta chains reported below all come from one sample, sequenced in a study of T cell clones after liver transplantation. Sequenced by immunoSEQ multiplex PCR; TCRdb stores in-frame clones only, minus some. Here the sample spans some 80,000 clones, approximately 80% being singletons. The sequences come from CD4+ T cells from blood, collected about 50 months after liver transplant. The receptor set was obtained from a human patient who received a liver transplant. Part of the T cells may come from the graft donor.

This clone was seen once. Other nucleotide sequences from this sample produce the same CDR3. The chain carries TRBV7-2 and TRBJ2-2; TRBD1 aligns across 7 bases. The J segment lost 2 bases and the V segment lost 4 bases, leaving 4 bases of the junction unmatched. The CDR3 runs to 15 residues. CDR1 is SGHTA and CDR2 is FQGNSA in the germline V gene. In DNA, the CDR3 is TGTGCCAGCAGCTCGGGACAGACCAACACCGGGGAGCTGTTTTTT. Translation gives CASSSGQTNTGELFF.

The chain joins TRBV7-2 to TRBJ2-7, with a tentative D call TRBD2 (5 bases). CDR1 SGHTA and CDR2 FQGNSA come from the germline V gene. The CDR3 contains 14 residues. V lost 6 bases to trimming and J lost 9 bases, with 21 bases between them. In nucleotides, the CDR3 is TGTGCCAGCAGTTCAGAGGGAACAGCCCTCGGGCAGTACTTC. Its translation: CASSSEGTALGQYF.

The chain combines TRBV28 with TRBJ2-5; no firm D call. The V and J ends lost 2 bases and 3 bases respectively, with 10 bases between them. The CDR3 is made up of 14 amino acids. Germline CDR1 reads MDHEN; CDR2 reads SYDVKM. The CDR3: CASSLRSVEETQYF. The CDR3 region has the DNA TGTGCCAGCAGTTTACGGTCAGTAGAAGAGACCCAGTACTTC. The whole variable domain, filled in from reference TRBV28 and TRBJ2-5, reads DVKVTQSSRYLVKRTGEKVFLECVQDMDHENMFWYRQDPGLGLRLIYFSYDVKMKEKGDIPEGYSVSREKKERFSLILESASTNQTSMYLCASSLRSVEETQYFGPGTRLLVL.

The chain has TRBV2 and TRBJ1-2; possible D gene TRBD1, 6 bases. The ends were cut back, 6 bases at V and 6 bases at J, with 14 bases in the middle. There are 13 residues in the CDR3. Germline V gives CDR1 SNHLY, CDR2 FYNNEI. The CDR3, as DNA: TGTGCCAGCAGGTTATCAGGGGACCATGGCTACACCTTC. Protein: CASRLSGDHGYTF.